In its sample, the clone carrying this T cell receptor beta chain was seen once. This record belongs to a study of blood T cell repertoires in COVID-19. Repertoires were generated with immunoSEQ multiplex PCR, while TCRdb's copy carries only in-frame clones and drops some. The sample lists over 250,000 clones, approximately 83% occurring once. This clonotype was sampled from a woman in her forties or fifties who had recovered from COVID-19. Sequenced: peripheral blood.

CDR3 nucleotide sequence: TGTGCCAGCAGCTTAAGCGGCAGTAATCAGCCCCAGCATTTT. This codes for CASSLSGSNQPQHF. The chain is built from TRBV11-2 and TRBJ1-5, with D uncertain. CDR1 SGHAT and CDR2 FQNNGV come from the germline V gene. This CDR3 has 14 residues. V dropped 2 bases and J dropped 4 bases, with 9 bases sitting between them. The variable domain in full, with the rest retrieved from reference TRBV11-2 and TRBJ1-5, is EAGVAQSPRYKIIEKRQSVAFWCNPISGHATLYWYQQILGQGPKLLIQFQNNGVVDDSQLPKDRFSAERLKGVDSTLKIQPAKLEDSAVYLCASSLSGSNQPQHFGDGTRLSIL.